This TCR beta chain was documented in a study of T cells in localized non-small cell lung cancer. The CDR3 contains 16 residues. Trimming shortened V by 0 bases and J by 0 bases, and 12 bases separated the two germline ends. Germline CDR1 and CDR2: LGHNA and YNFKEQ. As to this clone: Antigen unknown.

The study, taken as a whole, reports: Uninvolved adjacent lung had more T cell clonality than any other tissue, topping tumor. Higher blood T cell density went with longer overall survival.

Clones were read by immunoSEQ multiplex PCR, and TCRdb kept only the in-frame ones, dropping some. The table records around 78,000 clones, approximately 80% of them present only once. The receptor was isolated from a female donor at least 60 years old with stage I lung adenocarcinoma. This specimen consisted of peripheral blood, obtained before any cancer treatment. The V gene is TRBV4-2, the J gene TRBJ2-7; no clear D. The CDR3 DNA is TGTGCCAGCAGCCAAGAACGGCGGCTCAACTCCTACGAGCAGTACTTC. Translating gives CASSQERRLNSYEQYF.